The next 3 T cell receptor beta chains were all read from a single sample in a study of T cells in Graves' hyperthyroidism and ophthalmopathy. It was RNA transcripts that yielded the amplified TCR beta CDR3 regions. TCR CDR3 regions were first amplified by RT-PCR with HTBI primers. TCRdb re-analysed the multiplex PCR reads in MiXCR, keeping a single row per CDR3 protein. The sample has over 700,000 distinct CDR3 sequences; more than 30% are singletons. Sample: blood. The receptors shown here come from a young man with Graves' hyperthyroidism.

This clonotype was observed at least ten times. This chain uses TRBV29-1 with TRBJ2-7; D perhaps matches TRBD1 (7 bases). Germline CDR1 is SQVTM and CDR2 is ANQGSEA. Trimming took 3 bases from V and 2 from J, leaving 17 bases between them. The CDR3 is 15 residues long. The CDR3 nucleotides are TGCAGCGTTGAGTTGGAGGGGGCGATCCCCTACGAGCAGTACTTC. Translating gives CSVELEGAIPYEQYF.

At least ten counts were recorded for this clonotype. The chain couples TRBV2 to TRBJ2-2, with a tentative D call TRBD1 (5 bases). Germline V gene sequence: CDR1 SNHLY, CDR2 FYNNEI. Trimming pared 3 bases from V and 5 bases from J, leaving 7 bases between. The CDR3 is 13 amino acids. The DNA of the CDR3 is TGTGCCAGCAGTGACGCAGGGACCGGGGAGCTGTTTTTT. Translated: CASSDAGTGELFF. Supplemented by reference TRBV2 and TRBJ2-2, the full variable domain reads EPEVTQTPSHQVTQMGQEVILRCVPISNHLYFYWYRQILGQKVEFLVSFYNNEISEKSEIFDDQFSVERPDGSNFTLKIRSTKLEDSAMYFCASSDAGTGELFFGEGSRLTVL.

On this clonotype: A read error is possible here, since a much larger clone lies one base away. The chain recombines TRBV19 with TRBJ1-5; no clear D. Germline V gene data show CDR1 as LNHDA and CDR2 as SQIVND (reference sequence). This CDR3 spans 15 amino acids. The DNA of the CDR3 is TGTGCCAGTGGTATGACCAGGAGTAGCAATCAGCCCCAGCATTTT. Protein: CASGMTRSSNQPQHF.